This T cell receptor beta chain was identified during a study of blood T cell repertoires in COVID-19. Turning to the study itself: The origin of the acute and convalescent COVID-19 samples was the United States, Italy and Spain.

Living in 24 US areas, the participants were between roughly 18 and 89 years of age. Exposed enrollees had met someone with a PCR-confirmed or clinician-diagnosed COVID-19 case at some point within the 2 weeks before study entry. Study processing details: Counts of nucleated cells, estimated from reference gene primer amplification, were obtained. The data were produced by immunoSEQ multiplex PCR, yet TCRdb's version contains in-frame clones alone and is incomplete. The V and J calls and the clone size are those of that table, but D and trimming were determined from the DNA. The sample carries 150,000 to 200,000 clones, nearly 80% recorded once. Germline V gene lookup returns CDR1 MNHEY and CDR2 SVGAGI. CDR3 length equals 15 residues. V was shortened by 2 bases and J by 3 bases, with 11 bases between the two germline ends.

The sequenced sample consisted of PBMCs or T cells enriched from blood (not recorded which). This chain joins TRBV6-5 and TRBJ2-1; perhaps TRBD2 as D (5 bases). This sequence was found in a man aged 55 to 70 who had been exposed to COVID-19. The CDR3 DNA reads TGTGCCAGCAGTTACGAGGGCAGGAGCTACAATGAGCAGTTCTTC. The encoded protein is CASSYEGRSYNEQFF.